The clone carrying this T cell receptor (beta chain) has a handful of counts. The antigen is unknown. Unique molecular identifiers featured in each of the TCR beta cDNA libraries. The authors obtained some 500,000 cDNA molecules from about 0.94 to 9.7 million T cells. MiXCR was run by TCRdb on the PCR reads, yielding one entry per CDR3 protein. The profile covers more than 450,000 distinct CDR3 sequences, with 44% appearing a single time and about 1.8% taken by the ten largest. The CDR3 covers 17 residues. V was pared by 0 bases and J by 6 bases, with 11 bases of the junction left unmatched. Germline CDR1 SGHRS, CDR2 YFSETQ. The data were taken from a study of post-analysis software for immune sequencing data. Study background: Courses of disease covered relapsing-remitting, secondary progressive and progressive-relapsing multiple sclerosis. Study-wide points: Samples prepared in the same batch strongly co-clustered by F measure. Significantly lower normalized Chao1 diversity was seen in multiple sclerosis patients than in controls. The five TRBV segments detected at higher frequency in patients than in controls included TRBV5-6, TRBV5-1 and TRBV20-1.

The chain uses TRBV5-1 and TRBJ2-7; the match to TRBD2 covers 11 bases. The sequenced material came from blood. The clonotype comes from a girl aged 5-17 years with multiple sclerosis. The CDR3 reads CASSLVTSGIPSSEQYF. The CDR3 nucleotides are TGCGCCAGCAGCTTGGTGACTAGCGGGATCCCCTCGTCCGAGCAGTACTTC.